This T cell receptor (beta chain) derives from a study of graft-versus-host responses after intestinal transplantation. Study overall: Transplants were multivisceral, liver-intestinal, or isolated intestinal. Following induction with anti-thymocyte globulin, all recipients were given tacrolimus and steroids for around three years.

Profiled with immunoSEQ multiplex PCR; TCRdb holds only in-frame clones, not every one. The sample lists around 120,000 clones, 90% seen once, with approximately 0.18% in the top ten. Per the germline V gene, CDR1 is MDHEN and CDR2 is SYDVKM. J was trimmed by 12 bases and V by 5 bases; bases with no gene match: 16. The CDR3 contains 15 residues. About this clone: Antigen: not known.

Notes on the study in general: Within allografts, high graft-versus-host to host-versus-graft clonal ratios were seen among patients with graft-donor T cell macrochimerism. Recipient-marrow GvH clones were detected, some having first appeared in ileum or blood.

Here the sequenced sample was unstimulated CD4+ T cells sorted from spleen or lymph node cells, taken before intestinal transplant. The chain uses TRBV28 and TRBJ2-7; 10 nucleotides match TRBD1. This TCR derives from a human donor who received an intestinal transplant. Here the CDR3 DNA reads TGTGCCAGCAGTGTCGCGGGGACAGGGGCCGTCAAGCGGTACTTC. Residues: CASSVAGTGAVKRYF.